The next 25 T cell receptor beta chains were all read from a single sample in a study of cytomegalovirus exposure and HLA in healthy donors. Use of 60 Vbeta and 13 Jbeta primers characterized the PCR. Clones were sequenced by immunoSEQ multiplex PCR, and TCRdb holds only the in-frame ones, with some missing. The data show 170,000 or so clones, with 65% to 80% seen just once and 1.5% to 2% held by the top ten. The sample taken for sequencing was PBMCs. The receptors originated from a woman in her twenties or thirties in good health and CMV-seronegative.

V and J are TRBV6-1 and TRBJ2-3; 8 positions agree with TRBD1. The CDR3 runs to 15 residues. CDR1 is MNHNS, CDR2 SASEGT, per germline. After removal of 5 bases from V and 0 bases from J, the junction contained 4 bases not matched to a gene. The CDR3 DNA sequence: TGTGCCAGCAGTCCGAGGACAGGGAGCACAGATACGCAGTATTTT. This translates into CASSPRTGSTDTQYF.

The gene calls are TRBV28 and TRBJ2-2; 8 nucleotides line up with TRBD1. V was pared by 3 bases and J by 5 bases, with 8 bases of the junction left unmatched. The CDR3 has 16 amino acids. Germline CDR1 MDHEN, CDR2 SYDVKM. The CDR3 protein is CASSFLTGQGTGELFF. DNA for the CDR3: TGTGCCAGCAGTTTCTTGACTGGACAGGGAACCGGGGAGCTGTTTTTT.

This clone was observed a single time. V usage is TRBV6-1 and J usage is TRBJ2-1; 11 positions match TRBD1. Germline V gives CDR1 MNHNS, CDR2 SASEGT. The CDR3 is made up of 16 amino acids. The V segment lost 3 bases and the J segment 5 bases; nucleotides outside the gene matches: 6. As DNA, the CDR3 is TGTGCCAGCAGTGAGTTCGGACAGGGGGCAAACAATGAGCAGTTCTTC. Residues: CASSEFGQGANNEQFF.

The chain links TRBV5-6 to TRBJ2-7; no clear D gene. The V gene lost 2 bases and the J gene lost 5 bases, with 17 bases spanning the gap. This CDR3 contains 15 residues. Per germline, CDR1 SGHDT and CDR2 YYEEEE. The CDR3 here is CASSFSRGLLNEQYF. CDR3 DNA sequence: TGTGCCAGCAGCTTCAGCAGAGGTCTTTTGAACGAGCAGTACTTC.

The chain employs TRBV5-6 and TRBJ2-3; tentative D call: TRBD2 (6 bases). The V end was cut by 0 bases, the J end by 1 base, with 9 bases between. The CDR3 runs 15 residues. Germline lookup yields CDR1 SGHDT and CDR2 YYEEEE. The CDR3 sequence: CASSLGLEGTDTQYF. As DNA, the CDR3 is TGTGCCAGCAGCTTGGGACTAGAGGGCACAGATACGCAGTATTTT.

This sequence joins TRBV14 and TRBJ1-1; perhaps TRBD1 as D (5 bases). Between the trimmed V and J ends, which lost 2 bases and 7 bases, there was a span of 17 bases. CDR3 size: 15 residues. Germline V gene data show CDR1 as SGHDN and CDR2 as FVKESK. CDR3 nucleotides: TGTGCCAGCAGCCAATTAAGTGACAGCTCCTGTGAAGCTTTCTTT. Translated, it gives CASSQLSDSSCEAFF.

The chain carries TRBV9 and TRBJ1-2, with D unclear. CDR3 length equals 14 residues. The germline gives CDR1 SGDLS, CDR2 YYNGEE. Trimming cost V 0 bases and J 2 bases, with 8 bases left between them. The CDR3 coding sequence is TGTGCCAGCAGCGTAGACGGTAGAAACTATGGCTACACCTTC. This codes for CASSVDGRNYGYTF.

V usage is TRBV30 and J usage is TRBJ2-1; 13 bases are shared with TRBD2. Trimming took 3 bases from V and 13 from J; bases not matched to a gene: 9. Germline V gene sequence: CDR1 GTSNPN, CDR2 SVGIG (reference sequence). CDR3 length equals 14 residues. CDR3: CAWRQGLAGRQQFF. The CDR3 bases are TGTGCCTGGAGGCAGGGACTAGCGGGAAGGCAACAGTTCTTC. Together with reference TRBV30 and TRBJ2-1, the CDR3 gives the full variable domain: SQTIHQWPATLVQPVGSPLSLECTVEGTSNPNLYWYRQAAGRGLQLLFYSVGIGQISSEVPQNLSASRPQDRQFILSSKKLLLSDSGFYLCAWRQGLAGRQQFFGPGTRLTVL.

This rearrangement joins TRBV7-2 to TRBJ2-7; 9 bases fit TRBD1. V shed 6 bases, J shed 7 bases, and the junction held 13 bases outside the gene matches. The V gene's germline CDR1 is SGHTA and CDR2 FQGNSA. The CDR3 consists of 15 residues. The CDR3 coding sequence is TGTGCCAGCAGTTCGAAAAGGGACAGGGCCCGGGAGCAGTACTTC. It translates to CASSSKRDRAREQYF.

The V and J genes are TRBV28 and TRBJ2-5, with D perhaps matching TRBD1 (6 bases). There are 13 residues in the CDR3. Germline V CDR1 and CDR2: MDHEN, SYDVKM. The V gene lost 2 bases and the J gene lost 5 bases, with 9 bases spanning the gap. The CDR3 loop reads CASSLGTMETQYF. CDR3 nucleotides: TGTGCCAGCAGTTTAGGGACAATGGAGACCCAGTACTTC.

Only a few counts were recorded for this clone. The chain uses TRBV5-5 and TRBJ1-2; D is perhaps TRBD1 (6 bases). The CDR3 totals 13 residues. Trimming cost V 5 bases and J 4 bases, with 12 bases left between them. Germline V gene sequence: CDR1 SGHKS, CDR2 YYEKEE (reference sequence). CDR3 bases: TGTGCCAGCAGACCACAGGGTGGCTATGGCTACACCTTC. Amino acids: CASRPQGGYGYTF. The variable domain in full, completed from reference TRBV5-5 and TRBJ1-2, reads DAGVTQSPTHLIKTRGQQVTLRCSPISGHKSVSWYQQVLGQGPQFIFQYYEKEERGRGNFPDRFSARQFPNYSSELNVNALLLGDSALYLCASRPQGGYGYTFGSGTRLTVV.

The DNA for the CDR3 is TGTGCCAGCAGTTTCCGGGACTCAGGCACCTACGAGCAGTACTTC. The encoded protein is CASSFRDSGTYEQYF. This chain joins TRBV28 and TRBJ2-7; TRBD2 might be the D (6 bases). Germline CDR1 is MDHEN and CDR2 is SYDVKM. There are 15 residues in the CDR3. V lost 3 bases and J lost 2, with 14 bases in between.

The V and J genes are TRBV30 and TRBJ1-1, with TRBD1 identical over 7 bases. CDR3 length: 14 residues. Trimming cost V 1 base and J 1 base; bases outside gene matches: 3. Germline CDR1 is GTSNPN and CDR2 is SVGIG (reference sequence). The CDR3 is CAWSGGTANTEAFF. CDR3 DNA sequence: TGTGCCTGGAGTGGTGGGACAGCGAACACTGAAGCTTTCTTT.

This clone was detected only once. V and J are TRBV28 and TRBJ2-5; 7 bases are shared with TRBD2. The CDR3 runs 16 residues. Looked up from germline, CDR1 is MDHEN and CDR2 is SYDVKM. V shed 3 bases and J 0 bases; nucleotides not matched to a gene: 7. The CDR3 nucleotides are TGTGCCAGCAGTTTCGGGATGGCGGGGGACCAAGAGACCCAGTACTTC. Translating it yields CASSFGMAGDQETQYF.

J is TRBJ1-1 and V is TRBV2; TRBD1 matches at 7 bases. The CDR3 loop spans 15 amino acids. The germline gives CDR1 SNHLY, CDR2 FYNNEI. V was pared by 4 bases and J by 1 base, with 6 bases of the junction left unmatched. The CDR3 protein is CASSGLGTANTEAFF. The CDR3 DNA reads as TGTGCCAGCAGTGGCCTCGGGACAGCGAACACTGAAGCTTTCTTT.

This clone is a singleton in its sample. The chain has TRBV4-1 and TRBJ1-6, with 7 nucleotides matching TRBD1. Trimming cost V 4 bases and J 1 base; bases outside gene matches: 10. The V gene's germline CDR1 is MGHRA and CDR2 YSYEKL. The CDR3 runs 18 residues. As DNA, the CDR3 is TGCGCCAGCAGCCTCTCCCGACAGGGCATATCCTATAATTCACCCCTCCACTTT. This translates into CASSLSRQGISYNSPLHF.

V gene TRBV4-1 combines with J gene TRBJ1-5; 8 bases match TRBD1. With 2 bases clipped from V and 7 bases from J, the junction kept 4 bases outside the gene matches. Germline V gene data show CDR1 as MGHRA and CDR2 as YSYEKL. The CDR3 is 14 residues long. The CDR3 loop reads CASSQNRGDQPQHF. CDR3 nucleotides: TGCGCCAGCAGCCAAAACAGGGGGGACCAGCCCCAGCATTTT.

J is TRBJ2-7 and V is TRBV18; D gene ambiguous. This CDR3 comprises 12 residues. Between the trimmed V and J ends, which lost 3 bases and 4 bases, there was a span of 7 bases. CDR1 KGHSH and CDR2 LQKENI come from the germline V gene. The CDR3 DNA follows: TGTGCCAGCTCACCCGGAGATTACGAGCAGTACTTC. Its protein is CASSPGDYEQYF.

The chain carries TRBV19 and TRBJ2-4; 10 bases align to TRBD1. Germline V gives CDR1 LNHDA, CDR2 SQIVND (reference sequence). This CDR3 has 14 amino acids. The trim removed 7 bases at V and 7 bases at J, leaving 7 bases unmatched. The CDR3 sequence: CASKPGQGLNIQYF. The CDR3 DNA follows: TGTGCCAGTAAACCGGGACAGGGGCTGAACATTCAGTACTTC.

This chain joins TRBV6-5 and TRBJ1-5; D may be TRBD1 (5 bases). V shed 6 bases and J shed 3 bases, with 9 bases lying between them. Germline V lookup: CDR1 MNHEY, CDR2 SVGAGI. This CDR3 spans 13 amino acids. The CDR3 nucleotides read TGTGCCAGCAGGTCAGGGCTCAATCAGCCCCAGCATTTT. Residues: CASRSGLNQPQHF.

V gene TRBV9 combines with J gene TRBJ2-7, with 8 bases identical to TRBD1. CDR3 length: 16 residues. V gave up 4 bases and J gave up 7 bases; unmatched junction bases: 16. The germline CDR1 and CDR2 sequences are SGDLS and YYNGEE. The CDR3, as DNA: TGTGCCAGCAGCCGCGAATCAGGGGGCCCAAGGAGGGAGCAGTACTTC. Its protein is CASSRESGGPRREQYF.

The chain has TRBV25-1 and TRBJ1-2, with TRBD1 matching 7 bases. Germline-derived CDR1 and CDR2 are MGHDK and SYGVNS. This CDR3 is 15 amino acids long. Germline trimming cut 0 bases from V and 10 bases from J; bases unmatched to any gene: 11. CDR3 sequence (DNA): TGTGCCAGCAGTGAATATATGGGGACAGTCTCTGACTACACCTTC. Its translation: CASSEYMGTVSDYTF.

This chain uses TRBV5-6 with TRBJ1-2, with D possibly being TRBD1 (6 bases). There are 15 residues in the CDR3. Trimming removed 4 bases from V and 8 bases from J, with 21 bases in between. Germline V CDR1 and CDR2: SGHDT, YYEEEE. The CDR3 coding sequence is TGTGCCAGCAGCCCCTCCCCGGAGGCGGGGGGCGGCTACACCTTC. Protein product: CASSPSPEAGGGYTF.

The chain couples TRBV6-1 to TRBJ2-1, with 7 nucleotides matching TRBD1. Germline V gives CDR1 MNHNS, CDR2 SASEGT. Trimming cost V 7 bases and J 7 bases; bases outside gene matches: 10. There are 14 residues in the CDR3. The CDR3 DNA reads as TGTGCCAGCACCGAGACTACAGGGGAAAATGAGCAGTTCTTC. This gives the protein CASTETTGENEQFF.

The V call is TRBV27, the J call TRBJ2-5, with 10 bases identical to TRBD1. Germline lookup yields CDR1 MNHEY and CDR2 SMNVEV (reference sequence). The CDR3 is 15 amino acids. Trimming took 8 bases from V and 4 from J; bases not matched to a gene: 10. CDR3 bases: TGTGCCAGCCTCCCTTGGGGACAGGGGCGAGAGACCCAGTACTTC. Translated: CASLPWGQGRETQYF.